The sequence of this TCR beta chain was determined in a study of T cells expressing NK-cell markers. For the study at large: With respect to HCMV, seven of the eight sequenced donors were seropositive, and one was seronegative. Study-wide results and limits: Clones of NKG2C+ T cells that had expanded were of unclear HCMV specificity.

The CDR3 extends over 16 amino acids. Germline assignment: CDR1 MNHEY and CDR2 SMNVEV (reference sequence). TCRdb reprocessed the 5' RACE reads and reports one entry per CDR3 protein, with no DNA. The ten most abundant clones cover around 5.2% of a sample with fewer than 400,000 distinct CDR3 sequences. With respect to this clonotype: Its antigen remains unidentified.

The chain joins TRBV27 to TRBJ1-1; TCRdb's D call, TRBD1, is unchecked because there is no DNA. Sequenced: blood T cells: a sorted CD56 or NKG2C T cell subset, CD4+ or CD8+ T cells, or bulk PBMC T cells (not recorded which). The TCR comes from a man between 18 and 69 years old in good health. CDR3 sequence reads: CASSPRKGTGATRAFF.